This TCR beta chain was observed in a study of cytomegalovirus exposure and HLA in healthy donors. For the study at large: There were approximately 85 million unique TCRs (from HLA-typed donors) in an early data release. The study's findings and limits: The study put some 150 TCR beta chains on its list as cytomegalovirus-associated. Specificity for CMV antigens was confirmed in vitro for three of the CMV-associated chains.

It was with 60 Vbeta and 13 Jbeta primers that the PCR ran. TCRdb's copy holds only in-frame clones and misses some; the assay was immunoSEQ multiplex PCR. The sample holds about 190,000 clones, around 84% seen once. The CDR3 spans 17 residues. J lost 5 bases, V lost 4 bases, and 10 bases had no gene match. CDR1 is SGDLS, CDR2 YYNGEE, per germline. As concerns this clone: The antigen remains undetermined.

This chain links TRBV9 with TRBJ2-5; 14 bases map to TRBD2. The TCR comes from a man in his forties in good health and CMV-seropositive. Sequencing was performed on PBMCs. The CDR3 DNA follows: TGTGCCAGCAGCTTGACCGGGACTAGCGGGAGTGGGGAGACCCAGTACTTC. Encoded protein: CASSLTGTSGSGETQYF.